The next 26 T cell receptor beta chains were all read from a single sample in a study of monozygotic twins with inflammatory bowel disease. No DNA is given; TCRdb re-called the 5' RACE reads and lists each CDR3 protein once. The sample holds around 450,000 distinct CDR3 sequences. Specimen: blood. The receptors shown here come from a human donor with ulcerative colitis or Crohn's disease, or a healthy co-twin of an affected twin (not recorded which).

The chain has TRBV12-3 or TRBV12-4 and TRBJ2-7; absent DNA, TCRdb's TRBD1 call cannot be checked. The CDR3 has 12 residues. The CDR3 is CASRSQADPLYF.

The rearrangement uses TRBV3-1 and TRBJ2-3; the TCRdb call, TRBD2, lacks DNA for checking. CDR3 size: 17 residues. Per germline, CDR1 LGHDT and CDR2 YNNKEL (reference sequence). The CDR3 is CASSQDISGGISDTQYF.

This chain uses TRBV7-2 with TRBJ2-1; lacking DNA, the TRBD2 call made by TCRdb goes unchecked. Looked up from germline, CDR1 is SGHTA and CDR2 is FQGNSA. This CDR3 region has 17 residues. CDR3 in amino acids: CASSVLTSGVSYNEQFF.

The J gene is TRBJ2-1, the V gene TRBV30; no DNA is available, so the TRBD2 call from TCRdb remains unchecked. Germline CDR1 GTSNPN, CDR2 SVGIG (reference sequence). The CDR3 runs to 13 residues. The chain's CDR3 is CAWTSGMDNEQFF. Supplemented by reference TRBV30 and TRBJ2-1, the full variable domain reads SQTIHQWPATLVQPVGSPLSLECTVEGTSNPNLYWYRQAAGRGLQLLFYSVGIGQISSEVPQNLSASRPQDRQFILSSKKLLLSDSGFYLCAWTSGMDNEQFFGPGTRLTVL.

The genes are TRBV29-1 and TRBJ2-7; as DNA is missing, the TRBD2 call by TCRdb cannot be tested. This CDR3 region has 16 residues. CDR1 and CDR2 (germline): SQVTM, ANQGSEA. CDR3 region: CSVEDRAGGPSKEQYF.

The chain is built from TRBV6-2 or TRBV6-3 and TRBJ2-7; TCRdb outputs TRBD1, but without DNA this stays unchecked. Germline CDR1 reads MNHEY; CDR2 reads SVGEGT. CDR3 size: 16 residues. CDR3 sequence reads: CATKTRWGMSSYEQYF.

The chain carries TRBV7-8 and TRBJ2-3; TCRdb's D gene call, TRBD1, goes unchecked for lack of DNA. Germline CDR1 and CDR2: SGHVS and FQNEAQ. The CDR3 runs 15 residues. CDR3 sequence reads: CASYLLQGAADTQYF.

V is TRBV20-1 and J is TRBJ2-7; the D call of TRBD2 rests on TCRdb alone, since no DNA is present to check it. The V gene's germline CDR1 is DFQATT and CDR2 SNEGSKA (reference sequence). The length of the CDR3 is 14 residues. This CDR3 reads CSALTSGGSYEQYF.

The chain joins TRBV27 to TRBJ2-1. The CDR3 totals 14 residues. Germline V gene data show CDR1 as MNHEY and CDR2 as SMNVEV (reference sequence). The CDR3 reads CASSSDSSYNEQFF.

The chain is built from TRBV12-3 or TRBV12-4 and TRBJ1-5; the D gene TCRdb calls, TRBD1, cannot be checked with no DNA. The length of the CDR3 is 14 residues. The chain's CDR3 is CASSLVGGREPQHF.

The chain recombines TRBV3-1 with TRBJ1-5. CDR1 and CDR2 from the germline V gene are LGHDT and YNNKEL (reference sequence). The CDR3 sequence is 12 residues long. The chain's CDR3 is CASSQGRQPQHF.

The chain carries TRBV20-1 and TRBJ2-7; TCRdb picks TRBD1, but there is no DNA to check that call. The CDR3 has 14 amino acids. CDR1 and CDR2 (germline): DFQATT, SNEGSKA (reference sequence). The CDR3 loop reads CSAIRGGASGEQYF.

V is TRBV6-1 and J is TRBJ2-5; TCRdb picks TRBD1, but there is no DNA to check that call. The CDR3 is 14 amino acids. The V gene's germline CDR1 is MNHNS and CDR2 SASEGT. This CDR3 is CASSRTGAGETQYF.

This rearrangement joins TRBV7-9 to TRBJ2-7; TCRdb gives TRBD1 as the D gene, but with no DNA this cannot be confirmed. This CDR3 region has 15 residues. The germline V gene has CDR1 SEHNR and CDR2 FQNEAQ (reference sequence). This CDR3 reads CASSPQQGGAYEQYF. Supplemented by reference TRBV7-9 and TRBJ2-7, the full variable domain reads DTGVSQNPRHKITKRGQNVTFRCDPISEHNRLYWYRQTLGQGPEFLTYFQNEAQLEKSRLLSDRFSAERPKGSFSTLEIQRTEQGDSAMYLCASSPQQGGAYEQYFGPGTRLTVT.

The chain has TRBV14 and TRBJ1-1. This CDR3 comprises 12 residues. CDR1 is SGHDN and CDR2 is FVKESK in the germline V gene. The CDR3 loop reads CASSRQATEAFF.

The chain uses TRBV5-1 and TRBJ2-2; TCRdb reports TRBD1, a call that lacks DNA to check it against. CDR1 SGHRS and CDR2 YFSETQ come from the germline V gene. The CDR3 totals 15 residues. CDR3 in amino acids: CASNSRDTNTGELFF.

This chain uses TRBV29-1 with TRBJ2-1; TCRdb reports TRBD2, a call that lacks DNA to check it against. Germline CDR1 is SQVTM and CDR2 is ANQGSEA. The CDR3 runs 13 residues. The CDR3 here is CSVEGRALREQFF.

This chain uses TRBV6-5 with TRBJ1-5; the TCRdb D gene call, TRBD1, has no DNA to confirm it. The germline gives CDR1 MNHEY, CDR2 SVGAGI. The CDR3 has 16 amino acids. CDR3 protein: CASSYVQGALNQPQHF.

The CDR3 sequence is CASSPRDKSGYTF. J is TRBJ1-2 and V is TRBV12-3 or TRBV12-4; TCRdb's assignment of TRBD1 cannot be checked, as there is no DNA. The CDR3 is 13 residues long.

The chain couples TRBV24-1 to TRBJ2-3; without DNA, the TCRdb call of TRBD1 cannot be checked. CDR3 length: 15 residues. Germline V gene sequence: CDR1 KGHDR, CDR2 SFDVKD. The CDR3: CAIASGQGGTDTQYF.

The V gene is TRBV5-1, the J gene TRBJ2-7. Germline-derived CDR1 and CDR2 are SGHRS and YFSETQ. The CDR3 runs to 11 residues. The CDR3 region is CASSGAYEQYF.

The chain's CDR3 is CASIRTGDYEQYF. The J gene is TRBJ2-7, the V gene TRBV14; TCRdb's D call of TRBD1 is untestable without DNA. There are 13 residues in the CDR3. Germline CDR1 and CDR2: SGHDN and FVKESK.

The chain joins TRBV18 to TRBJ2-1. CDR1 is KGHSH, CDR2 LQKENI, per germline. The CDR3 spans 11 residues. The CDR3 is CASSPKNEQFF.

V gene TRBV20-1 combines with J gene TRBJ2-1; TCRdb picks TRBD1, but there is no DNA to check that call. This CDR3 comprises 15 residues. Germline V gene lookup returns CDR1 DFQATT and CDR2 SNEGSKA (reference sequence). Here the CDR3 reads CSARDSVTGYNEQFF.

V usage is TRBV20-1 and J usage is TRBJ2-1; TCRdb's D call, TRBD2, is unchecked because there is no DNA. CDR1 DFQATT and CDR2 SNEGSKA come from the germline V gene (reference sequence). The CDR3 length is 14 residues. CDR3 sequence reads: CSANREGRENEQFF.

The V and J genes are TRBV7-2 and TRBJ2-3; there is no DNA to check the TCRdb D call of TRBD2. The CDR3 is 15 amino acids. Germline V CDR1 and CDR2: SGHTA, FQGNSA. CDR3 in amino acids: CASSPPGLTEGTQYF.